This TCR beta chain stems from a study of regulatory T cells in long-lasting Graves disease (dated by TCRdb to 2020 to 2023). As for the study more broadly: Newly diagnosed Graves' disease patients had taken antithyroid drugs for less than 3 months. This study used TCR sequencing and RNA sequencing of peripheral blood to compare persistent Graves' disease patients against newly diagnosed Graves' disease patients. The study took place in China and was registered as a clinical trial. A total of some 33 samples were covered by TCR sequencing, comprising around 13 persistent and 20 newly diagnosed Graves' disease patients. The paper as a whole reports these results and caveats: Preferential use of TRBV28, TRBJ1-2 and TRBJ2-5 was observed in persistent disease, whereas TRBV20-1 and TRBJ2-1 were favored in newly diagnosed disease. Only the TCR beta chain was sequenced and analyzed. The authors noted that the small sample size was a limitation that may lower accuracy. Patients with persistent disease shared more public clonotypes (about 2,700) than newly diagnosed patients did (around 930). Lower TCR Shannon entropy and fewer highly expanded clones were observed in persistent Graves' disease patients than in newly diagnosed patients, which suggested clonal expansion. Only peripheral blood was studied, because thyroid tissue, the primary lesion, was inaccessible.

What the time point label conveys for this sample: newly diagnosed GD, antithyroid drugs for less than 3 months. For both TCR sequencing and RNA sequencing, RNA was extracted from PBMCs in TRIzol. The diagnosis of Graves' disease was made according to American Thyroid Association guidelines. The patients came from an endocrinology department in Xi'an, China. From each patient, 7.5 to 9.5 milliliters of peripheral blood was collected into an EDTA anticoagulant tube. Ficoll Paque Plus density gradient separation was used to isolate PBMCs, and no additional T cell sorting was done. An Agilent 2100 Bioanalyzer and agarose gel were used to check RNA quality, and a NanoDrop 2000 was used to measure RNA concentration. V loses 5 bases at its end and J loses 7 bases; junction bases beyond the gene matches: 11. The CDR3, cysteine through phenylalanine, is 17 amino acids long. Here the CDR3 DNA is all that survives: 51 bases in frame from base 1. As encoded in the germline V gene, CDR1 is SGHTA while CDR2 is FQGTGA.

This clonotype occurred many times. Its recognized antigen is unknown. One base away there is no much larger clone; base qualities are not given. The library was prepared using multiplex PCR. The sample was run on an Illumina HiSeq 4000. To build TCR beta libraries, CDR3 regions were amplified by Arm-PCR using iRepertoire HTBI primers. Before sequencing, the PCR products underwent gel purification. Per the source publication's procedure: Gene usage analysis of CDR3 amino acid clonotypes used the 60 to 80 TRBV and fewer than 15 TRBJ segments found across samples. Filtered high-quality paired reads were merged into contigs using COPE and FqMerger. BLAST was used to align contigs to IMGT TRBV, TRBD and TRBJ reference genes, and CDR3 was defined according to IMGT. Clonotypes above 0.1% frequency were classified as highly expanded clones. Shannon entropy served as the measure of repertoire diversity, while the Gini coefficient captured V-J evenness. Clonotypes shared by more than one individual were considered public. TCRdb reprocessing: public reads trimmed at Q25 with fastp, clones called with MiXCR, in-frame beta chains kept. Each record represents a unique CDR3 protein, reported with the most common genes and DNA among its rows. It is TCRdb's table, rather than the study itself, that gives the V and J calls and clone size. Counted in this sample were roughly 520,000 distinct CDR3 sequences; approximately 12% of them appeared once. The top ten hold roughly 8.9% of the sample.

These records were also assigned to another study, of T cells in Graves' hyperthyroidism and ophthalmopathy. That second publication adds: Stable Graves' hyperthyroidism was defined as the absence of progression to ophthalmopathy over 18 months of follow-up. The hyperthyroidism patients were between 18 and 65 years old and newly diagnosed, with a disease duration of less than 2 months. Patients with uncontrolled infections, other autoimmune diseases, pregnancy or lactation were excluded. Diagnoses relied on clinical symptoms, serum thyroxine and TRAb, thyroid ultrasound and orbital computed tomography. For the first round of RT-PCR on the TCR CDR3, the HTBI primer set was used together with the Qiagen OneStep RT-PCR kit. Most expanded thyroid clonotypes (frequency above 0.001) were also found in blood, which suggests that blood repertoires may mirror thyroid immune responses. A model built on a 13 V-J signature distinguished ophthalmopathy from stable hyperthyroidism, reaching 85% to 90% sensitivity and around 82% specificity in cross-validation and 80%/75% in testing. In validation, the model predicted progression to ophthalmopathy a median of about 5.9 months before onset, with about 64% sensitivity and 72.22% specificity. To identify distinguishing TCR V-J signatures, a discovery cohort of 95 to 100 patients was used, comprising 40 to 45 with Graves' ophthalmopathy and around 60 with stable Graves' hyperthyroidism. Whether ophthalmopathy could be predicted prospectively was tested in an independent validation cohort made up of about 18 hyperthyroidism patients plus 17 patients who later progressed to ophthalmopathy. The roughly 100 discovery patients were randomly divided into training and test sets at a 7:3 ratio. The study also compared thyroid tissue and blood T-cell repertoires from five or six Graves' hyperthyroidism patients. After blood sampling, hyperthyroidism patients were treated with methimazole at a starting dose of 30 mg daily, and ophthalmopathy patients were treated with high-dose intravenous methylprednisolone. Libraries were constructed in a second round of multiplex PCR, after which size selection and purification were carried out. Libraries were sequenced paired-end with 100 bp reads on an Illumina HiSeq2000. SOAPnuke was used to process the raw data, with reads discarded if the reads contained adapters or uncalled bases, had a mean Phred below 15, or lacked an exact constant-primer or identifier match. COPE v1.2.5 was used to merge high-quality paired reads, and clonotypes were defined as unique nucleotide sequences. Clonotypes were aligned to IMGT TRBV, TRBD and TRBJ reference segments using MiTCR v1.1. Only V-J combinations with frequency above 0.0001, covering about 99% of repertoires, were analysed. The TCS score was defined as F50 (clonal expansion) divided by E x V (chaos), with BLOSUM62-based TCRdist calculated between CDR3 peptides within each V-J. Welch's t-statistics and random forest reduced 514 V-J features to 13, which were used in a naive Bayes classifier (R e1071). No statistical method was used to set the sample size in advance, and investigators knew the group allocation. According to the paper, TCR Vbeta CDR3 sequencing was carried out on approximately 140 peripheral blood samples, which came from more than 40 ophthalmopathy, approximately 72 hyperthyroidism and approximately 17 progressor patients.

The V and J segments used are TRBV7-3 and TRBJ2-2; 12 central nucleotides agree with TRBD2. Sequencing was performed on peripheral blood mononuclear cells (PBMCs), taken at new diagnosis, from a patient treated with antithyroid drugs. This sequence was found in a woman aged 25-40 years with Graves disease. Donor details come from another sample of the same person, matched by shared clones. The nucleotide sequence reads TGTGCCAGCAGCCCCCGGACTAGCGGGAATCGGGGCGGGGAGCTGTTTTTT. This yields the protein CASSPRTSGNRGGELFF.